The present T cell receptor beta chain was sequenced within a study of preoperative IRX-2 immunotherapy in early breast cancer (dated by TCRdb to about 2019). Library preparation used the immunoSEQ multiplex PCR assay. TCRdb mirrors the immuneACCESS table, restricted to in-frame sequences. Some clones are absent from its copies; in checked studies, under half trace to an unresolved V gene, and the reason for the others is unknown. This sample gives roughly 27,000 clones in total; approximately 83% of them show up just once. The ten largest clones represent under 4% of the sample. Taken from cysteine to phenylalanine, the CDR3 has 15 residues. Only the CDR3 portion is preserved as DNA: 45 bases, with reading frame beginning at the first base. V loses 5 bases, J loses 8 bases, and the germline ends lie 21 bases apart. A word on this clone: Its antigen target is currently unknown. No quality values exist for individual bases; no much larger clone is one base distant.

Explained via the paper, the treatment or condition label denotes: preoperative locoregional IRX-2 cytokine immunotherapy. The samples were obtained from a phase Ib study that tested preoperative, locoregional IRX-2 cytokine immunotherapy designed to prime immune responses. Before surgery, IRX-2 was given to the donors, who were patients with early-stage breast cancer. Collection took place from a patient treated with IRX-2 immunotherapy. This receptor chain uses TRBV7-1 and TRBJ1-2, with no D gene named confidently. TRBV7-1 is an open reading frame, and its role is uncertain. The TCR was taken from a human donor with breast cancer. The CDR3 region has the sequence CASSPTDGRRWGYTF. The DNA reads as follows: TGTGCCAGCAGCCCTACCGACGGGCGTCGGTGGGGCTACACCTTC.